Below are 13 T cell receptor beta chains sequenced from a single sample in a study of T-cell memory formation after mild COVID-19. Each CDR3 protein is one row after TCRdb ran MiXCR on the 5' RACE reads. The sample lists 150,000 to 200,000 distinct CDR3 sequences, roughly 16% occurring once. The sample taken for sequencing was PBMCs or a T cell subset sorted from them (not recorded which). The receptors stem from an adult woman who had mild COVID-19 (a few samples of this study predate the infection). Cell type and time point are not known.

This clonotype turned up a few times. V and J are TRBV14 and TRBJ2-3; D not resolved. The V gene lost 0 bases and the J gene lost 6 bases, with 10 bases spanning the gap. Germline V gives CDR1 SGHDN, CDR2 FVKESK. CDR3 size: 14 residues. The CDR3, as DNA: TGTGCCAGCAGCCAAGATCTTCCACCGGATACGCAGTATTTT. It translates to CASSQDLPPDTQYF.

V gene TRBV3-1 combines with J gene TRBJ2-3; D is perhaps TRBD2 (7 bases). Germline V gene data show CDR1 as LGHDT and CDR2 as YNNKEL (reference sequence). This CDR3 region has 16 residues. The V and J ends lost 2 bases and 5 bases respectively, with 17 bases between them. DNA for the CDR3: TGTGCCAGCAGCCAAAGGTCGGCGGGGGCAGGAGATACGCAGTATTTT. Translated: CASSQRSAGAGDTQYF.

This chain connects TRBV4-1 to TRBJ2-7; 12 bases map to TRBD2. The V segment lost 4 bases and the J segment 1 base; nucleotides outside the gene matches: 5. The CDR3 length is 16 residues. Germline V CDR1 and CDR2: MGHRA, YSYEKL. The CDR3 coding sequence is TGCGCCAGCAGCCCGTGGACTAGCGGGGCTTCCTACGAGCAGTACTTC. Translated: CASSPWTSGASYEQYF.

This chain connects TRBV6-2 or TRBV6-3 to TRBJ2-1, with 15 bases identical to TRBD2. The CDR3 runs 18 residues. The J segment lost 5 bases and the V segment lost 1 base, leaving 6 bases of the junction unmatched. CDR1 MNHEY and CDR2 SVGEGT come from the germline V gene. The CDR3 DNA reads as TGTGCCAGCAGTTACTTGGGACTAGCGGGAGGTTACGACAATGAGCAGTTCTTC. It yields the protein CASSYLGLAGGYDNEQFF.

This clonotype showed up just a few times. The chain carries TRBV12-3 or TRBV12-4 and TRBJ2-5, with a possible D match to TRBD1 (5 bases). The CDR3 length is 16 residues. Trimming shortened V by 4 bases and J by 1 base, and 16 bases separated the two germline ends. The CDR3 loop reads CASSSQGMSVQETQYF. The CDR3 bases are TGTGCCAGCAGTTCCCAGGGAATGTCCGTCCAAGAGACCCAGTACTTC.

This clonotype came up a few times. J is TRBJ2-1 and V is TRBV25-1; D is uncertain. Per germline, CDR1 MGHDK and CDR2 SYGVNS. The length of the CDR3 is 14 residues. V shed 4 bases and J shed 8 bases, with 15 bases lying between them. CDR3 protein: CASSGFLPSDEQFF. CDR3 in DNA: TGTGCCAGCAGTGGATTCCTACCTTCTGATGAGCAGTTCTTC.

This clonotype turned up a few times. The CDR3 sequence is CASSAGGLGTDTQYF. For the CDR3, the DNA is TGTGCCAGCAGCGCCGGAGGACTAGGCACAGATACGCAGTATTTT. V usage is TRBV5-6 and J usage is TRBJ2-3, with 7 bases matching TRBD2. Per germline, CDR1 SGHDT and CDR2 YYEEEE. This CDR3 is built from 15 residues. J gave up 1 base and V 4 bases, and 6 bases lay outside the gene matches.

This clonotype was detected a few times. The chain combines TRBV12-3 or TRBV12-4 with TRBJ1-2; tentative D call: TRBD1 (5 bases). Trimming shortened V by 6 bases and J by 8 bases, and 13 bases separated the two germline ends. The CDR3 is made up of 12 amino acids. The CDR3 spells CASRTQGSGYTF. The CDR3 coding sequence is TGTGCCAGCAGGACCCAGGGTTCCGGCTACACCTTC.

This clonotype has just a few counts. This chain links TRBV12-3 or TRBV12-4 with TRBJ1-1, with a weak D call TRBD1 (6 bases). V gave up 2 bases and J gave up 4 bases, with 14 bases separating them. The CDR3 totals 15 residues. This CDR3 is CASSLPNAGATEAFF. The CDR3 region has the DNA TGTGCCAGCAGTTTACCGAATGCGGGGGCCACTGAAGCTTTCTTT.

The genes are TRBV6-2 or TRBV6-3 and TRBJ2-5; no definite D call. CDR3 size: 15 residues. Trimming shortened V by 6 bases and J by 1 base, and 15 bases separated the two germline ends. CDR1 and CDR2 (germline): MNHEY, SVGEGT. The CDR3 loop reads CASRPLSGLQETQYF. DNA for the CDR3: TGTGCCAGCAGACCTCTTTCAGGCCTCCAAGAGACCCAGTACTTC.

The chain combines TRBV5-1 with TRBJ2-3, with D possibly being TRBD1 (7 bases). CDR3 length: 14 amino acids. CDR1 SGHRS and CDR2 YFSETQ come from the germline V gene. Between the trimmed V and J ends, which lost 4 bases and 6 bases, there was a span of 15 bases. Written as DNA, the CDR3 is TGCGCCAGCAGCCAGACATCAGGGGGGGATACGCAGTATTTT. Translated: CASSQTSGGDTQYF.

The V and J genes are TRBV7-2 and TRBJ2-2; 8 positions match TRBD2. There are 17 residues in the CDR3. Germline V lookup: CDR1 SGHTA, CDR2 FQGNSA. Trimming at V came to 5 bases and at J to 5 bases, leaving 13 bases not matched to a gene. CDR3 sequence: CASSPSMGLDGTGELFF. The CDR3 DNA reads TGTGCCAGCAGCCCGAGTATGGGACTAGACGGAACCGGGGAGCTGTTTTTT. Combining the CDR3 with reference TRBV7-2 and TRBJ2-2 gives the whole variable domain GAGVSQSPSNKVTEKGKDVELRCDPISGHTALYWYRQSLGQGLEFLIYFQGNSAPDKSGLPSDRFSAERTGGSVSTLTIQRTQQEDSAVYLCASSPSMGLDGTGELFFGEGSRLTVL.

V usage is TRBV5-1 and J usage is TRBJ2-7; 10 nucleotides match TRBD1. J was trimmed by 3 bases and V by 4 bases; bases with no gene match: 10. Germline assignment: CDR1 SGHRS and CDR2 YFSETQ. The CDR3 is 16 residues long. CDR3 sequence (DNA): TGCGCCAGCAGCCCCCCAGGGGGACAGGGGATCTACGAGCAGTACTTC. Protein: CASSPPGGQGIYEQYF. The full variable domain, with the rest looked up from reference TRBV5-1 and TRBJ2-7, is KAGVTQTPRYLIKTRGQQVTLSCSPISGHRSVSWYQQTPGQGLQFLFEYFSETQRNKGNFPGRFSGRQFSNSRSEMNVSTLELGDSALYLCASSPPGGQGIYEQYFGPGTRLTVT.